These 15 T cell receptor beta chains were sequenced from one sample in a study of shared clonotypes between healthy human individuals. The naive CD8 subset, CD45RO-negative cells positively selected for CCR7, excluded terminally differentiated effector memory CD45RA+ cells. Only in-frame clones appear in the TCRdb table, and some are missing; sequencing was by immunoSEQ multiplex PCR. The profile covers about 610,000 clones, with 95% to 96% appearing a single time and roughly 0.1% taken by the ten largest. Sequenced: naive CD8+ T cells sorted from blood. The receptor set was obtained from a woman aged 25 to 39 in good health.

The rearrangement uses TRBV2 and TRBJ1-1, with 7 bases identical to TRBD1. This CDR3 contains 14 residues. The V and J ends lost 3 bases and 2 bases, in that order; junction bases with no gene match: 3. The germline gives CDR1 SNHLY, CDR2 FYNNEI. The DNA for the CDR3 is TGTGCCAGCAGTGATGCAGGGGGAAACACTGAAGCTTTCTTT. Its protein product is CASSDAGGNTEAFF.

This clone has only one observation. The rearrangement links TRBV27 to TRBJ2-7; 11 bases agree with TRBD1. CDR1 and CDR2 (germline): MNHEY, SMNVEV (reference sequence). This CDR3 region has 15 residues. Trimming at V came to 2 bases and at J to 6 bases, leaving 6 bases not matched to a gene. The DNA for the CDR3 is TGTGCCAGCAGTTTAACCGGGACAGGGGGGGCCGAGCAGTACTTC. It translates to CASSLTGTGGAEQYF.

The V and J genes are TRBV7-8 and TRBJ1-5; 9 bases match TRBD1. This CDR3 region has 15 residues. V lost 6 bases, J lost 5 bases, and 8 bases stayed unmatched. The germline V gene encodes CDR1 SGHVS and CDR2 FQNEAQ. CDR3 protein: CASSTGTGTHQPQHF. In DNA, the CDR3 is TGTGCCAGCAGTACCGGGACAGGGACCCATCAGCCCCAGCATTTT.

The rearrangement joins TRBV10-3 to TRBJ1-1, with a tentative D call TRBD1 (6 bases). Per the germline V gene, CDR1 is ENHRY and CDR2 is SYGVKD. The CDR3 contains 19 residues. Trimming removed 1 base from V and 2 bases from J, with 23 bases in between. This CDR3 reads CAISEWRNTGSSQNTEAFF. DNA of the CDR3: TGTGCCATCAGTGAGTGGCGGAACACAGGGTCCAGCCAAAACACTGAAGCTTTCTTT.

The chain joins TRBV5-6 to TRBJ1-3; D not resolved. With 0 bases removed from V and 0 bases from J, the gap between germline ends came to 13 bases. CDR3 length equals 17 residues. Germline loops: CDR1 SGHDT, CDR2 YYEEEE. The CDR3 is CASSLAVPALSGNTIYF. DNA for the CDR3: TGTGCCAGCAGCTTGGCGGTTCCGGCCCTCTCTGGAAACACCATATATTTT.

The rearrangement uses TRBV5-8 and TRBJ2-5; D is ambiguous. This CDR3 is 16 amino acids long. Trimming removed 2 bases at V and 0 bases at J, with 14 bases between. The germline CDR1 and CDR2 sequences are SGHTS and YDEGEE. As DNA, the CDR3 is TGTGCCAGCAGCTTAGTTACGTCTCCGTACCAAGAGACCCAGTACTTC. It codes for CASSLVTSPYQETQYF.

The CDR3 here is CARTGTGKVNEKLFF. Written as DNA, the CDR3 is TGTGCCAGGACCGGGACAGGGAAAGTTAATGAAAAACTGTTTTTT. The chain links TRBV6-4 to TRBJ1-4; 9 nucleotides agree with TRBD1. Per germline, CDR1 MRHNA and CDR2 SNTAGT. The CDR3 has 15 residues. With V trimmed by 9 bases and J by 4 bases, 9 bases remained unmatched.

Only a few counts were recorded for this clone. The rearrangement joins TRBV9 to TRBJ2-7, with 14 nucleotides matching TRBD2. Trimming removed 5 bases from V and 6 bases from J; junction bases left unmatched: 16. The CDR3 loop spans 18 amino acids. Looked up from germline, CDR1 is SGDLS and CDR2 is YYNGEE. The CDR3 DNA is TGTGCCAGCAGAGCCGGGACTAGCGGGAGCGCCAGCTCTTGCGAGCAGTACTTC. Its protein product is CASRAGTSGSASSCEQYF.

The chain uses TRBV28 and TRBJ2-7; 7 nucleotides line up with TRBD1. The CDR3 loop spans 13 amino acids. V lost 8 bases and J lost 6; bases outside the gene matches: 10. CDR1 is MDHEN and CDR2 is SYDVKM in the germline V gene. The CDR3 loop is CASGEGGSGEQYF. In DNA, the CDR3 is TGTGCCAGCGGAGAAGGGGGCTCGGGCGAGCAGTACTTC. Looking up the rest from reference TRBV28 and TRBJ2-7 gives the full variable domain: DVKVTQSSRYLVKRTGEKVFLECVQDMDHENMFWYRQDPGLGLRLIYFSYDVKMKEKGDIPEGYSVSREKKERFSLILESASTNQTSMYLCASGEGGSGEQYFGPGTRLTVT.

J is TRBJ2-7 and V is TRBV28, with D tentatively TRBD1 or TRBD2 (6 bases each). Trimming left V 6 bases short and J 4 bases short, with 19 bases between. CDR1 and CDR2 (germline): MDHEN, SYDVKM. This CDR3 has 15 amino acids. CDR3 nucleotides: TGTGCCAGCAGAGGGGGGTCGGAATCGGTTTACGAGCAGTACTTC. Amino acid sequence: CASRGGSESVYEQYF.

The V and J genes are TRBV11-3 and TRBJ2-7, with D unclear. CDR3 size: 14 residues. With 1 base removed from V and 6 bases from J, the gap between germline ends came to 13 bases. Germline CDR1 reads SGHNT; CDR2 reads YENEEA. The CDR3 DNA is TGTGCCAGCAGCTTAGGCGTAAGGGCCGCCGAGCAGTACTTC. Translated, it gives CASSLGVRAAEQYF.

The V gene is TRBV5-6, the J gene TRBJ1-5; D not certain. Germline CDR1 and CDR2: SGHDT and YYEEEE. This CDR3 is 15 amino acids long. The V gene lost 4 bases and the J gene lost 0 bases, with 11 bases spanning the gap. The CDR3: CASSLEGYSNQPQHF. The CDR3 nucleotides read TGTGCCAGCAGCCTGGAGGGATATAGCAATCAGCCCCAGCATTTT. The entire variable domain, with the rest obtained from reference TRBV5-6 and TRBJ1-5, is as follows: DAGVTQSPTHLIKTRGQQVTLRCSPKSGHDTVSWYQQALGQGPQFIFQYYEEEERQRGNFPDRFSGHQFPNYSSELNVNALLLGDSALYLCASSLEGYSNQPQHFGDGTRLSIL.

Here the CDR3 DNA reads TGTGCCAGCTCACCTACCCCGGGAGGATCCTACGAGCAGTACTTC. Its translation is CASSPTPGGSYEQYF. The chain combines TRBV18 with TRBJ2-7, with 7 bases fitting TRBD2. Germline CDR1 and CDR2: KGHSH and LQKENI. CDR3 length equals 15 residues. V dropped 3 bases and J dropped 1; count of bases not matched to a gene: 6.

This chain links TRBV13 with TRBJ2-1; the D is unclear. The CDR3 has 11 amino acids. The germline CDR1 and CDR2 sequences are PRHDT and FYEKMQ (reference sequence). Trimming took off 3 bases at V and 10 bases at J, with 7 bases between the two ends. The CDR3 sequence: CASSFRGEQFF. The CDR3 DNA sequence: TGTGCCAGCAGCTTTAGAGGCGAGCAGTTCTTC.

The chain joins TRBV7-9 to TRBJ2-7, with D possibly matching TRBD2 (6 bases). CDR1 is SEHNR, CDR2 FQNEAQ, per germline (reference sequence). Between the trimmed V and J ends, which lost 0 bases and 7 bases, there was a span of 16 bases. The CDR3 loop spans 15 amino acids. The CDR3 DNA sequence: TGTGCCAGCAGCTTAGCCCTCGGGGGAGCTTGGGAGCAGTACTTC. It encodes CASSLALGGAWEQYF. Full variable domain (remainder filled in from reference TRBV7-9 and TRBJ2-7): DTGVSQNPRHKITKRGQNVTFRCDPISEHNRLYWYRQTLGQGPEFLTYFQNEAQLEKSRLLSDRFSAERPKGSFSTLEIQRTEQGDSAMYLCASSLALGGAWEQYFGPGTRLTVT.